A single sample is the source of the 14 T cell receptor beta chains below, sequenced in a study of blood T cells in healthy people across ages. A second about 7 to 12 cycle PCR used barcoded and J-beta primers. TCRdb reanalysed the 5' RACE reads using MiXCR and keeps one entry per CDR3 protein. In the table there are about 770,000 distinct CDR3 sequences, more than 40% of which are singletons. Sample: blood. The origin of the receptors is a man in his sixties in good health.

The chain recombines TRBV5-6 with TRBJ2-5; 12 bases fit TRBD1. The CDR3 runs 18 residues. Germline V gives CDR1 SGHDT, CDR2 YYEEEE. Trimming took 1 base from V and 5 from J; bases not matched to a gene: 12. CDR3 loop: CASSLWGQGAVLGETQYF. The CDR3 DNA reads as TGTGCCAGCAGCTTGTGGGGACAGGGGGCGGTTTTGGGTGAGACCCAGTACTTC.

This clonotype was detected only a few times. V is TRBV5-1 and J is TRBJ2-7; possibly TRBD1 for D (6 bases). V gave up 5 bases and J gave up 3 bases, with 15 bases separating them. This CDR3 has 14 amino acids. The germline gives CDR1 SGHRS, CDR2 YFSETQ. The CDR3 here is CASRGTGTRYEQYF. CDR3 in DNA: TGCGCCAGCAGGGGGACCGGGACACGCTACGAGCAGTACTTC.

As to this clonotype: Germline is not matched at one junction end, which may reflect a read error. J is TRBJ2-3 and V is TRBV4-3; 12 bases agree with TRBD1. Germline V gene data show CDR1 as LGHNA and CDR2 as YSLEER. CDR3 length: 14 amino acids. In DNA form, the CDR3 reads TGCGCTAGCAGCCAAGGGACAGGGGGCAATACGCAGTATTTT. Translation: CASSQGTGGNTQYF.

The sample holds many counts of this clonotype. The J gene is TRBJ2-7, the V gene TRBV5-1; D could derive from TRBD1 or TRBD2 (6 bases each). The germline V gene encodes CDR1 SGHRS and CDR2 YFSETQ. V lost 4 bases and J lost 5, with 10 bases in between. This CDR3 comprises 12 residues. The CDR3 coding sequence is TGCGCCAGCAGCGGGGGGCTGGACGAGCAGTACTTC. This translates into CASSGGLDEQYF.

This chain links TRBV7-2 with TRBJ2-5, with 8 bases aligning to TRBD2. Germline V gene sequence: CDR1 SGHTA, CDR2 FQGNSA. This CDR3 region has 16 residues. V was pared by 5 bases and J by 5 bases, with 13 bases of the junction left unmatched. The CDR3 DNA reads TGTGCCAGCAGCACCTATTCGCGGGGGGCCGGGGAGACCCAGTACTTC. Its protein product is CASSTYSRGAGETQYF.

The chain carries TRBV18 and TRBJ2-1; 7 nucleotides agree with TRBD2. The CDR3 is 16 residues long. V shed 2 bases and J 9 bases; nucleotides not matched to a gene: 13. The germline gives CDR1 KGHSH, CDR2 LQKENI. The CDR3 reads CASSPNSAGRASEQFF. The CDR3 region has the DNA TGTGCCAGCTCACCAAATTCAGCGGGGCGGGCAAGTGAGCAGTTCTTC.

The chain carries TRBV20-1 and TRBJ2-4; 11 bases fit TRBD2. In germline, CDR1 is DFQATT, CDR2 SNEGSKA (reference sequence). With V trimmed by 4 bases and J by 4 bases, 6 bases remained unmatched. The CDR3 runs 15 residues. CDR3 coding DNA: TGCAGTGCTAACCCACTAGCGGGGGAGAAAAACATTCAGTACTTC. Protein sequence: CSANPLAGEKNIQYF.

This clonotype was seen a few times. The chain is built from TRBV6-6 and TRBJ1-5; D possibly corresponds to TRBD1 (6 bases). The ends were cut back, 0 bases at V and 4 bases at J, with 10 bases in the middle. Germline values: CDR1 MNHNY, CDR2 SVGAGI (reference sequence). CDR3 length: 15 residues. The CDR3 DNA follows: TGTGCCAGCAGTTACTCGGCAGGGGATAATCAGCCCCAGCATTTT. Translating gives CASSYSAGDNQPQHF.

This clonotype has ten or more counts. The J gene is TRBJ2-3, the V gene TRBV20-1; the D is unclear. The CDR3 runs 13 residues. The V gene lost 0 bases and the J gene lost 1 base, with 5 bases spanning the gap. The germline V gene encodes CDR1 DFQATT and CDR2 SNEGSKA (reference sequence). The CDR3 nucleotides are TGCAGTGCTAGAGACCCCCGCACAGATACGCAGTATTTT. It translates to CSARDPRTDTQYF.

The chain employs TRBV6-2 or TRBV6-3 and TRBJ1-4, with D possibly matching TRBD1 (5 bases). Trimming took 6 bases from V and 10 from J, leaving 21 bases between them. The V gene's germline CDR1 is MNHEY and CDR2 SVGEGT. This CDR3 contains 15 residues. The CDR3 is CASSLTGLSSGKLFF. The CDR3 coding sequence is TGTGCCAGCAGCTTGACGGGACTCAGCTCGGGAAAACTGTTTTTT.

The rearrangement joins TRBV6-2 or TRBV6-3 to TRBJ2-7, with D perhaps being TRBD1 or TRBD2 (6 bases each). Germline lookup yields CDR1 MNHEY and CDR2 SVGEGT. Trimming removed 5 bases at V and 1 base at J, with 9 bases between. The CDR3 loop spans 13 amino acids. In DNA form, the CDR3 reads TGTGCCAGCAGTGGGGGGCCTTCCTACGAGCAGTACTTC. Encoded protein: CASSGGPSYEQYF.

This chain links TRBV4-3 with TRBJ1-2; D gene unclear. Looked up from germline, CDR1 is LGHNA and CDR2 is YSLEER. The V end lost 3 bases, the J end lost 5 bases, and 13 bases lay between the germline ends. This CDR3 comprises 14 residues. The CDR3, as DNA: TGCGCCAGCAGCCACCCAGGTGTCCCGTATGGCTACACCTTC. Encoded protein: CASSHPGVPYGYTF.

The V and J genes are TRBV20-1 and TRBJ1-1; tentative D call: TRBD1 (6 bases). V lost 3 bases, J lost 3 bases, and 14 bases lay in between. The CDR3 runs 14 residues. CDR1 and CDR2 (germline): DFQATT, SNEGSKA (reference sequence). This CDR3 reads CSASRGGADTEAFF. Here the CDR3 DNA reads TGCAGTGCTAGTCGGGGGGGCGCGGACACTGAAGCTTTCTTT.

The CDR3 sequence is CAISNTIGNEQFF. CDR3 DNA sequence: TGTGCCATCAGCAATACCATCGGTAATGAGCAGTTCTTC. This rearrangement joins TRBV10-3 to TRBJ2-1, with unresolved D. CDR3 length: 13 amino acids. Germline assignment: CDR1 ENHRY and CDR2 SYGVKD. V was pared by 6 bases and J by 7 bases, with 13 bases between.